The following is a T cell receptor beta chain sequence with its context. Mismatch with germline at one junction end may stem from a read error. The sample is drawn from a study of Tregs in tolerant kidney transplant recipients. Related graft donors supplied nonmyeloablative bone marrow transplants, and mixed chimerism was transient. Thawed PBMCs were FACS-sorted into unstimulated CD4+CD25+CD127- regulatory T cells, CD4+CD25- non-regulatory cells, CD4 and CD8 cells. Data came from immunoSEQ multiplex PCR; TCRdb stores just in-frame clones and leaves some out. The sample contains tens of thousands of clones, 87% of which appear only once. The source was CD4+ T cells from blood (PBMCs), collected 6 months after the transplant. This sequence originates from a human patient who received a combined kidney and bone marrow transplant. Some T cells may be provided by the graft donor.

The CDR3 sequence is CARSLGLGSNEKLFF. The CDR3 region has the DNA TGTGCCCGCAGCTTAGGTCTCGGTTCAAATGAAAAACTGTTTTTT. This chain joins TRBV7-9 and TRBJ1-4, with D unclear. The CDR3 consists of 15 residues. Per germline, CDR1 SEHNR and CDR2 FQNEAQ (reference sequence).